The 17 T cell receptor beta chains given below trace back to one sample, sequenced in a study of human T cells and chemical hapten exposure. Stated time point: patch test 3, about 24 weeks after DPC sensitization. Treatment indicated: therapeutic diphenylcyclopropenone sensitization with weekly scalp DPC. RNA extraction used unfractionated whole blood as the source of total RNA. From the RACE reads, TCRdb called clonotypes with MiXCR, one entry per CDR3 protein. This table has tens of thousands of distinct CDR3 sequences, about an eighth appearing once. This material consisted of whole blood, taken in connection with sensitization to the hapten diphenylcyclopropenone (DPC). The receptors were sampled from a woman aged 40 to 50 with alopecia areata. Some clones in this sample may be carry-over from other donors' samples.

This chain joins TRBV28 and TRBJ2-1; possibly TRBD2 for D (5 bases). The CDR3 covers 12 residues. V was cut by 8 bases and J by 8 bases, with 13 bases left in between. Per germline, CDR1 MDHEN and CDR2 SYDVKM. CDR3 nucleotides: TGTGCCAGCGGGCTAGCCGAGGATGAGCAGTTCTTC. Its protein is CASGLAEDEQFF. Full variable domain (outside the CDR3, taken from reference TRBV28 and TRBJ2-1): DVKVTQSSRYLVKRTGEKVFLECVQDMDHENMFWYRQDPGLGLRLIYFSYDVKMKEKGDIPEGYSVSREKKERFSLILESASTNQTSMYLCASGLAEDEQFFGPGTRLTVL.

This clonotype was observed many times. V usage is TRBV6-5 and J usage is TRBJ1-1; D is undetermined. V lost 2 bases and J lost 0, with 13 bases in between. The CDR3 consists of 16 residues. Per germline, CDR1 MNHEY and CDR2 SVGAGI. Here the CDR3 reads CASSYGHRTMNTEAFF. Written as DNA, the CDR3 is TGTGCCAGCAGTTACGGCCACCGGACGATGAACACTGAAGCTTTCTTT.

At least ten counts were recorded for this clonotype. The rearrangement uses TRBV6-5 and TRBJ2-2, with D hard to call. Per germline, CDR1 MNHEY and CDR2 SVGAGI. This CDR3 spans 14 amino acids. V lost 0 bases and J 5 bases, leaving 7 bases between the germline ends. This CDR3 is CASSYSIETGELFF. The CDR3 nucleotides read TGTGCCAGCAGTTACTCGATCGAGACCGGGGAGCTGTTTTTT.

This clonotype occurred a few times. V is TRBV28 and J is TRBJ1-4; D is ambiguous. This CDR3 comprises 13 residues. Trimming cost V 8 bases and J 10 bases, with 17 bases left between them. Germline V gene sequence: CDR1 MDHEN, CDR2 SYDVKM. DNA of the CDR3: TGTGCCAGCCTTGGGCTGTCCCGGGGAAAACTGTTTTTT. Its protein product is CASLGLSRGKLFF.

This chain links TRBV20-1 with TRBJ2-7, with D tentatively TRBD1 (6 bases). The CDR3 loop spans 14 amino acids. V was shortened by 5 bases and J by 2 bases, with 16 bases between the two germline ends. CDR1 and CDR2 (germline): DFQATT, SNEGSKA (reference sequence). The CDR3 sequence is CSAARGHDAYEQYF. The CDR3 nucleotides read TGCAGTGCTGCGAGGGGACACGACGCCTACGAGCAGTACTTC.

There are a few counts of this clonotype. This chain links TRBV7-3 with TRBJ1-5, with unresolved D. Per germline, CDR1 SGHTA and CDR2 FQGTGA. V was trimmed by 5 bases and J by 8 bases, leaving 13 bases between them. CDR3 length equals 13 residues. The CDR3 sequence is CASSAGPGEPQHF. CDR3 nucleotides: TGTGCCAGCAGCGCAGGACCGGGAGAGCCCCAGCATTTT.

The table lists this clonotype with many counts. This chain links TRBV20-1 with TRBJ1-1, with 8 bases fitting TRBD1. The CDR3 is 14 amino acids. The V gene's germline CDR1 is DFQATT and CDR2 SNEGSKA (reference sequence). Trimming cost V 3 bases and J 5 bases; bases outside gene matches: 8. CDR3 DNA: TGCAGTGCTAGCCTTTCACAGGGGGGAACTGAAGCTTTCTTT. Encoded protein: CSASLSQGGTEAFF.

Many counts were recorded for this clonotype. The V call is TRBV11-2, the J call TRBJ2-1, with 7 bases that match TRBD1. With 2 bases clipped from V and 3 bases from J, the junction kept 16 bases outside the gene matches. Per germline, CDR1 SGHAT and CDR2 FQNNGV. There are 19 residues in the CDR3. DNA of the CDR3: TGTGCCAGCAGCTTAACCGGCACCACGCGACAGGGTGGCTACAATGAGCAGTTCTTC. Translated, it gives CASSLTGTTRQGGYNEQFF.

The chain uses TRBV28 and TRBJ2-5; D not certain. CDR1 MDHEN and CDR2 SYDVKM come from the germline V gene. V lost 4 bases, J lost 1 base, and 10 bases lay in between. CDR3 length: 14 amino acids. CDR3 DNA: TGTGCCAGCAGTTCTGCTACCGGCCAAGAGACCCAGTACTTC. Amino acid sequence: CASSSATGQETQYF.

This clonotype has a handful of counts. The CDR3 DNA sequence: TGTGCCAGCAGTTGGGGACGCTCGTCAGAGACCCAGTACTTC. This gives the protein CASSWGRSSETQYF. The V call is TRBV28, the J call TRBJ2-5, with D perhaps being TRBD1 or TRBD2 (5 bases each). The germline V gene has CDR1 MDHEN and CDR2 SYDVKM. The CDR3 is made up of 14 amino acids. The germline V and J ends were trimmed by 4 bases and 4 bases, with 13 bases remaining between them. The whole variable domain, filled in from reference TRBV28 and TRBJ2-5, reads DVKVTQSSRYLVKRTGEKVFLECVQDMDHENMFWYRQDPGLGLRLIYFSYDVKMKEKGDIPEGYSVSREKKERFSLILESASTNQTSMYLCASSWGRSSETQYFGPGTRLLVL.

The sample holds many counts of this clonotype. This chain connects TRBV7-8 to TRBJ2-1, with D hard to call. The CDR3 loop spans 15 amino acids. Per the germline V gene, CDR1 is SGHVS and CDR2 is FQNEAQ. V lost 4 bases and J 6 bases, leaving 16 bases between the germline ends. The CDR3 sequence is CASSSARQVGNEQFF. In DNA form, the CDR3 reads TGTGCCAGCAGCTCCGCCAGGCAGGTTGGCAATGAGCAGTTCTTC.

This clonotype was seen repeatedly, ten times or more. The chain has TRBV7-2 and TRBJ2-7, with TRBD2 matching over 8 bases. The CDR3 totals 15 residues. J lost 6 bases, V lost 1 base, and 8 bases had no gene match. Germline CDR1 SGHTA, CDR2 FQGNSA. In DNA, the CDR3 is TGTGCCAGCAGCTTAGACGGGACTAGGGCGCGCGAGCAGTACTTC. Protein sequence: CASSLDGTRAREQYF.

This rearrangement joins TRBV28 to TRBJ2-3; D possibly matches TRBD1 or TRBD2 (5 bases each). V shed 1 base and J shed 4 bases, with 12 bases lying between them. The CDR3 has 15 amino acids. CDR1 MDHEN and CDR2 SYDVKM come from the germline V gene. CDR3 coding DNA: TGTGCCAGCAGTTTATTCCCGCTGGGGGCAGATACGCAGTATTTT. Its protein product is CASSLFPLGADTQYF.

The J gene is TRBJ2-4, the V gene TRBV12-3 or TRBV12-4; 8 nucleotides match TRBD2. Unmatched junction bases numbered 5, after V lost 0 bases and J lost 4 bases. The CDR3 is made up of 16 amino acids. This chain's CDR3 is CASSLAELAVKNIQYF. DNA of the CDR3: TGTGCCAGCAGTTTAGCCGAACTAGCGGTTAAAAACATTCAGTACTTC.

This clonotype has at least ten counts. The chain has TRBV7-9 and TRBJ2-7, with TRBD1 identical over 7 bases. V gave up 5 bases and J gave up 0 bases; unmatched junction bases: 4. CDR1 is SEHNR and CDR2 is FQNEAQ in the germline V gene (reference sequence). The CDR3 extends over 14 amino acids. In DNA, the CDR3 is TGTGCCAGCAGCCCAGACAGGGCCTCCTACGAGCAGTACTTC. Protein: CASSPDRASYEQYF.

There are a few counts of this clonotype. The chain carries TRBV9 and TRBJ2-1, with D possibly being TRBD1 or TRBD2 (5 bases each). The CDR3 is 16 amino acids. The ends were cut back, 3 bases at V and 7 bases at J, with 20 bases in the middle. Germline CDR1 and CDR2: SGDLS and YYNGEE. The CDR3 loop is CASSAGEVEWGNEQFF. The CDR3 DNA sequence: TGTGCCAGCAGCGCAGGAGAGGTGGAGTGGGGGAATGAGCAGTTCTTC.

This sequence joins TRBV28 and TRBJ2-7; D may be TRBD2 (6 bases). CDR3 length: 14 residues. CDR1 MDHEN and CDR2 SYDVKM come from the germline V gene. Trimming took 3 bases from V and 6 from J, leaving 15 bases between them. The DNA for the CDR3 is TGTGCCAGCAGTTTCCTTCAACAGGAGGGCGAGCAGTACTTC. This sequence encodes CASSFLQQEGEQYF.